The clone carrying this T cell receptor beta chain was detected ten times or more. These data belong to a study of neurological immune-mediated disorders. The CDR3 runs to 15 residues. Germline assignment: CDR1 SGHRS and CDR2 YFSETQ. V was clipped by 0 bases and J by 1 base, with 10 bases between them. TCRdb used MiXCR to reprocess the 5' RACE reads, holding one entry per CDR3 protein. This sample yields approximately 60,000 distinct CDR3 sequences, of which approximately 4.2% are seen a single time; roughly 2.8% belongs to the top ten. Material for sequencing was PBMCs. This rearrangement joins TRBV5-1 to TRBJ1-1; D might be TRBD1 (6 bases). This clonotype originated in a man aged 50 to 60 with multiple sclerosis. Here the CDR3 DNA reads TGCGCCAGCAGCTTGGGTGACAGGACGAACACTGAAGCTTTCTTT. It translates to CASSLGDRTNTEAFF.